A selection of T cell receptor beta chains follows, all from one sample in a study of blood T cell repertoires in COVID-19. TCRdb's table, derived via immunoSEQ multiplex PCR, lists solely in-frame clones and lacks some. Of around 180,000 clones listed, 88% were seen once; the top ten hold approximately 4.5%. Sequencing used peripheral blood. These receptors all come from a human donor in a cohort sampled during active COVID-19. The CDR3 runs from the conserved cysteine through the conserved F or W. Fields, in order: D gene, clone size, J gene, V gene, CDR3 DNA, CDR3 protein. A D gene is named only where the DNA matches it firmly. Size values are once, few and many counts, or a class for expanded clones, and some rows have none.

TRBD2 | . | TRBJ2-7 | TRBV4-1 | TGCGCCAGCAGCCAAGATGATGAACTAGCGGGAGCGAACTACGAGCAGTACTTC | CASSQDDELAGANYEQYF
TRBD2 | . | TRBJ2-3 | TRBV9 | TGTGCCAGCAGCGCCAGCGGGGGCCGTTCCACAGATACGCAGTATTTT | CASSASGGRSTDTQYF
TRBD1 | . | TRBJ1-6 | TRBV6-2/TRBV6-3 | TGTGCCAGCAGTTTCCGACAGGGTCGGAATTCACCCCTCCACTTT | CASSFRQGRNSPLHF
. | . | TRBJ1-3 | TRBV5-1 | TGCGCCAGCAGCCCCGGGGGTGCGAGCATATATTTT | CASSPGGASIYF
TRBD1 | . | TRBJ1-6 | TRBV5-4 | TGTGCCAGCAGCTCCGGGACAGATAATTCACCCCTCCACTTT | CASSSGTDNSPLHF
TRBD1 | . | TRBJ1-5 | TRBV6-5 | TGTGCCAGCAGAAATCAGGGGGGCAATCAGCCCCAGCATTTT | CASRNQGGNQPQHF
TRBD1 | . | TRBJ1-6 | TRBV10-3 | TGTGCCATGGGGGACAGAGAGTCACCCCTCCACTTT | CAMGDRESPLHF
. | few | TRBJ1-3 | TRBV19 | TGTGCCAGTAGTATAAGGGACTCTACTGGAAACACCATATATTTT | CASSIRDSTGNTIYF
. | . | TRBJ2-2 | TRBV5-1 | TGCGCCAGCAGCCCAATGACACCAAGCAACGGGGAGCTGTTTTTT | CASSPMTPSNGELFF
. | . | TRBJ1-5 | TRBV29-1 | TGCAGCACCCTGGAGGATAGCAATCAGCCCCAGCATTTT | CSTLEDSNQPQHF
. | few | TRBJ1-6 | TRBV6-5 | TGTGCCAGCAGTTACGTCCCTTATAATTCACCCCTCCACTTT | CASSYVPYNSPLHF
. | . | TRBJ1-4 | TRBV6-2/TRBV6-3 | TGTGCCAGCAGTTATATGCGGGGAAGTGAAAAACTGTTTTTT | CASSYMRGSEKLFF
. | . | TRBJ2-7 | TRBV18 | TGTGCCAGCTCACCGATGCAACCAGGCTCCGAGCAGTACTTC | CASSPMQPGSEQYF
TRBD1 | once | TRBJ1-1 | TRBV29-1 | TGCAGCGTTGGGGCAGGGGGGATGAACACTGAAGCTTTCTTT | CSVGAGGMNTEAFF
. | . | TRBJ1-4 | TRBV3-1/TRBV3-2 | TGTGCCAGCAGCCCACCCGGGACTGTGGATGAAAAACTGTTTTTT | CASSPPGTVDEKLFF
TRBD1 | . | TRBJ2-3 | TRBV3-1/TRBV3-2 | TGTGCCAGCAGCCTGGGACAGGGGTCCAATACGCAGTATTTT | CASSLGQGSNTQYF
. | many | TRBJ1-2 | TRBV4-2 | TGTGCCAGCAGCCAAGTAAACCGGGGTAGGGCCGGGTCGATGGGCTACACCTTC | CASSQVNRGRAGSMGYTF
. | . | TRBJ2-5 | TRBV28 | TGTGCCAGCAGCCCCGGGACACACCAAGAGACCCAGTACTTC | CASSPGTHQETQYF
. | . | TRBJ1-6 | TRBV25-1 | TGTGCCAGCAGTGAAGTGGAGGTTAATTCACCCCTCCACTTT | CASSEVEVNSPLHF
. | . | TRBJ2-1 | TRBV7-6 | TGTGCCAGCAGCTCAGCCAGGAAATCGTTTGAGCAGTTCTTC | CASSSARKSFEQFF
TRBD1 | . | TRBJ1-1 | TRBV5-4 | TGTGCCAGCAGCTCAATCGGGACAGGCGGTGAGGCTTTCTTT | CASSSIGTGGEAFF
. | . | TRBJ1-2 | TRBV12-3/TRBV12-4 | TGTGCAGTAACGGGGGCTAACTATGGCTACACCTTC | CAVTGANYGYTF
TRBD2 | . | TRBJ2-7 | TRBV19 | TGTGCCAGTAGTATCCAGACTAGCGGATCCTACGAGCAGTACTTC | CASSIQTSGSYEQYF
. | once | TRBJ2-6 | TRBV4-1 | TGCGCCAGCAGCCAAACAGTCCCTGGGGCCAACGTCCTGACTTTC | CASSQTVPGANVLTF
. | . | TRBJ1-4 | TRBV7-9 | TGTGCCAGCAGCCCCTCGGGATTCAAGGAAGGGGAAAAACTGTTTTTT | CASSPSGFKEGEKLFF
. | . | TRBJ2-7 | TRBV4-1 | TGCGCCAGCAGCCAAGAGTGGGGAGGAGGATCCTACGAGCAGTACTTC | CASSQEWGGGSYEQYF
TRBD2 | . | TRBJ2-2 | TRBV3-1/TRBV3-2 | TGTGCCATCTCAGACGGACGCAAACGGGGGGAATCCGGGGAGCTGTTTTTT | CAISDGRKRGESGELFF
TRBD1 | . | TRBJ1-5 | TRBV6-6 | TGTGCCAGCAGCCCAGGACAGGGATGGAGTCAGCCCCAGCATTTT | CASSPGQGWSQPQHF
. | . | TRBJ2-5 | TRBV15 | TGTGCCACCAGCAGAGTTCCCCGGGAAAGCGGTGGAGAGACCCAGTACTTC | CATSRVPRESGGETQYF
. | . | TRBJ1-5 | TRBV7-2 | TGTGCCAGCAGCTACTATGACCAGCCCCAGCATTTT | CASSYYDQPQHF
TRBD1 | . | TRBJ1-1 | TRBV7-9 | TGTGCCAGCAGCTTAATAAGGAGTGGGACAGTGGAAGCTTTCTTT | CASSLIRSGTVEAFF
TRBD2 | . | TRBJ2-7 | TRBV10-2 | TGCGCCAGCAGTGAGTCGTTGACTAGCGGGGTCGAGCAGTACTTC | CASSESLTSGVEQYF
. | . | TRBJ2-1 | TRBV3-1/TRBV3-2 | TGTGCCAGCAGCCAAGCGGGCCTAGCCCTTAATGAGCAGTTCTTC | CASSQAGLALNEQFF
. | . | TRBJ2-7 | TRBV2 | TGTGCCAGCAGTGCAGACTTAGGCCCCCGCGAGCAGTACTTC | CASSADLGPREQYF
TRBD1 | . | TRBJ1-1 | TRBV4-3 | TGCGCCAGCAGCCCCGGGACAGCGAACACTGAAGCTTTCTTT | CASSPGTANTEAFF
. | . | TRBJ2-1 | TRBV6-6 | TGTGCCAGCAGTTCAGGCCCCCACAATGAGCAGTTCTTC | CASSSGPHNEQFF
TRBD1 | once | TRBJ2-5 | TRBV7-2 | TGTGCCAGCAGCCCGGACAGGTGGCAAGAGACCCAGTACTTC | CASSPDRWQETQYF
. | . | TRBJ2-5 | TRBV9 | TGTGCCAGCAGCGCCGGAACAGGGATCTGGGAGACCCAGTACTTC | CASSAGTGIWETQYF
TRBD1 | . | TRBJ2-2 | TRBV5-6 | TGTGCCAGCAGCTCCGGGACAGGGGGCACCGGGGAGCTGTTTTTT | CASSSGTGGTGELFF
. | . | TRBJ1-5 | TRBV1 | TGCACCAGCAGCCACGAAACCTCCAGGGGGCCGAAGGAGGATCAGCCCCAGCATTTT | CTSSHETSRGPKEDQPQHF
TRBD2 | . | TRBJ2-5 | TRBV6-5 | TGTGCCAGCAGTCTTTGGACTAGCACTGCCGAGACCCAGTACTTC | CASSLWTSTAETQYF